Listed below are T cell receptor beta chains from one sample, sequenced in a study of blood T cell repertoires in COVID-19. Profiling relied on immunoSEQ multiplex PCR, and the TCRdb table lists in-frame clones only, not all of them. Of roughly 260,000 clones detected, around 90% appear once; the ten largest clones hold approximately 2.8%. The sequenced sample was PBMCs or T cells enriched from blood (not recorded which). Receptor source: a woman aged 30 to 39 with acute COVID-19. The CDR3 runs from the conserved cysteine through the conserved F or W. The D gene is left open where the match is weak. Not all rows give a size; the values are once, few, many and, for expanded clones, a class.

j_gene,abundance,d_gene,v_gene,CDR3nt,CDR3aa
TRBJ2-1,.,.,TRBV12-3/TRBV12-4,TGTGCCAGCAGCCCAGGGGACGAGCAGTTCTTC,CASSPGDEQFF
TRBJ1-4,.,TRBD1,TRBV10-3,TGTGCCACTAAAGGAACAGGGGCAACTAATGAAAAACTGTTTTTT,CATKGTGATNEKLFF
TRBJ1-4,.,TRBD1,TRBV6-6,TGTGCCAGCAGTCCGACAGGGAGAGAAAAACTGTTTTTT,CASSPTGREKLFF
TRBJ2-1,.,TRBD1,TRBV5-1,TGCGCCAGCAGCTTGGAAGGGACAGGGGGCAACAATGAGCAGTTCTTC,CASSLEGTGGNNEQFF
TRBJ1-6,few,TRBD1,TRBV12-5,TGTGCTAGTGGTTTGACCGACAGGGGAAGTTCACCCCTCCACTTT,CASGLTDRGSSPLHF
TRBJ1-2,.,.,TRBV20-1,TGCAGTGCTAGTAGGAGCTATGGCTACACCTTC,CSASRSYGYTF
TRBJ2-7,.,.,TRBV6-6,TGTGCCAGCAGTTACCGACAGACACCCGTCTACGAGCAGTACTTC,CASSYRQTPVYEQYF
TRBJ1-5,once,.,TRBV30,TGTGCCTGGAGCTTTGCGAGCAATCAGCCCCAGCATTTT,CAWSFASNQPQHF
TRBJ1-2,.,TRBD1,TRBV2,TGTGCCAGCAGTTTCGGACAGGGACACTATGGCTACACCTTC,CASSFGQGHYGYTF
TRBJ1-2,.,TRBD1,TRBV5-1,TGCGCCAGCAGCGGGGACAGGGGGCAAGGCTACACCTTC,CASSGDRGQGYTF
TRBJ1-2,once,.,TRBV7-9,TGTGCCAGCAGCGCAGATCGTTCCGGCTACACCTTC,CASSADRSGYTF
TRBJ1-2,once,.,TRBV11-2,TGTGCCAGCAGACCCAATCGGGGTTTCTATGGCTACACCTTC,CASRPNRGFYGYTF
TRBJ1-1,few,.,TRBV7-2,TGTGCCAGCAGCTTAGACGTGAGGAACACTGAAGCTTTCTTT,CASSLDVRNTEAFF
TRBJ1-2,.,.,TRBV10-1,TGCGCCAGCAGTTCACAGGGACGCTATGGCTACACCTTC,CASSSQGRYGYTF
TRBJ1-3,.,.,TRBV13,TGTGCCAGCAGTGGGCTAAGCTACTCTGGAAACACCATATATTTT,CASSGLSYSGNTIYF
TRBJ1-1,.,.,TRBV4-2,TGTGCCAGCAGCCAAGACCGGGGGGATAACACTGAAGCTTTCTTT,CASSQDRGDNTEAFF
TRBJ2-5,.,TRBD1,TRBV3-1/TRBV3-2,TGTGCCAGCAGCCCCCCTGGACAGGGTAAAGAGACCCAGTACTTC,CASSPPGQGKETQYF
TRBJ1-4,.,.,TRBV5-5,TGTGCCAGCAGCTTGGGCGGGGGCCCCAATGAAAAACTGTTTTTT,CASSLGGGPNEKLFF
TRBJ1-4,once,TRBD1,TRBV30,TGTGCCTGGAGCATACAGGGGGCAGCTAATGAAAAACTGTTTTTT,CAWSIQGAANEKLFF
TRBJ1-5,.,.,TRBV20-1,TGCAGTGCTAGCCAGGGTCAGCCCCAGCATTTT,CSASQGQPQHF
TRBJ2-7,.,TRBD1,TRBV5-1,TGCGCCAGCAGCTTGGAGGGACAGGACCGTTACGAGCAGTACTTC,CASSLEGQDRYEQYF
TRBJ1-6,.,.,TRBV6-5,TGTGCCAGCAAAATAGGAACAGGGCCCCCTCTATTCTTT,CASKIGTGPPLFF
TRBJ1-4,.,.,TRBV5-4,TGTGCCAGCAGCTTGGAGTCACAGGGAGAAAAACTGTTTTTT,CASSLESQGEKLFF
TRBJ1-2,.,.,TRBV7-9,TGTGCCAGCAGCTTAGACGGGAACTATGGCTACACCTTC,CASSLDGNYGYTF
TRBJ2-7,.,TRBD2,TRBV28,TGTGCCAGCAGTCCCCCGGGGAGGGGAGGATACGAGCAGTACTTC,CASSPPGRGGYEQYF
TRBJ1-2,once,.,TRBV19,TGTGCCAGTAGTCCCCAGGGATCGTTCAGCAGGGATGGCTACACCTTC,CASSPQGSFSRDGYTF
TRBJ1-1,.,TRBD1,TRBV7-6,TGTGCCAGCAGCTTAATCCCACGACATGGGACAGGACTCTTTTTTGGGGCTGAAGCTTTCTTT,CASSLIPRHGTGLFFGAEAFF
TRBJ2-1,.,.,TRBV7-9,TGTGCCAGCAGCTTAGGGACAGCACTGTACAATGAGCAGTTCTTC,CASSLGTALYNEQFF
TRBJ1-4,.,TRBD1,TRBV30,TGTGCCTCCAGGACAGGGAATGAAAAACTGTTTTTT,CASRTGNEKLFF
TRBJ1-6,.,.,TRBV14,TGTGCCAGCAGCCATGAAGGGGCGTCGAGACCCCTCCACTTT,CASSHEGASRPLHF
TRBJ2-1,.,TRBD2,TRBV27,TGTGCCAGCAGTTTCCTGACTAGCGGGGGGGCGGAGCAGTTCTTC,CASSFLTSGGAEQFF
TRBJ1-1,.,TRBD1,TRBV6-5,TGTGCCAGCAGCAGGGGGACAGAGAACACTGAAGCTTTCTTT,CASSRGTENTEAFF
TRBJ2-5,.,.,TRBV3-1/TRBV3-2,TGTGCCAGCAGCCCTCAATCCACACGACAAGAGACCCAGTACTTC,CASSPQSTRQETQYF
TRBJ2-1,.,.,TRBV5-4,TGTGCCAGCAGCCCCGAGGGCAAAAATGAGCAGTTCTTC,CASSPEGKNEQFF
TRBJ2-3,.,TRBD2,TRBV3-1/TRBV3-2,TGTGCCAGCAGCCAAGCCGTGTCTAGCGGGACAGATACGCAGTATTTT,CASSQAVSSGTDTQYF
TRBJ1-1,once,.,TRBV19,TGTGCCAGCGGGGGAGGTTTGAACACTGAAGCTTTCTTT,CASGGGLNTEAFF
TRBJ2-1,.,.,TRBV9,TGTGCCAGCAGCGTCGGGGAGTTCTACAATGAGCAGTTCTTC,CASSVGEFYNEQFF
TRBJ1-5,.,TRBD1,TRBV7-9,TGTGCCAGCAGCCCTGGACAGGGGACACATCAGCCCCAGCATTTT,CASSPGQGTHQPQHF
TRBJ1-1,.,.,TRBV30,TGTGCCTGGAGTGATTCGTCGGTAACTGAAGCTTTCTTT,CAWSDSSVTEAFF
TRBJ1-3,once,TRBD1,TRBV3-1/TRBV3-2,TGTGCCAGCAGCCAATCGTCGGGACAGGGGGCTATCGGGTATTTT,CASSQSSGQGAIGYF
TRBJ1-6,once,.,TRBV5-1,TGCGCCAGCAGCCCTCGACAGAGGGGGAATTCACCCCTCCACTTT,CASSPRQRGNSPLHF
TRBJ1-2,.,.,TRBV19,TGTGCCAGTAGTATAGAGTCCCCGGGTTCCTCTAACTATGGCTACACCTTC,CASSIESPGSSNYGYTF